This paragraph reports one TCR beta chain. Its specificity is not known. The data were taken from a study of persistence of HIV-infected CD4 T cells. Study in general: Blood samples, up to 180 mL, came from multiple time points, except two leukapheresis donors sampled once.

The libraries were made with immunoSEQ version 4 in survey mode. Assay: immunoSEQ multiplex PCR; the TCRdb copy retains only in-frame clones and omits some. Seen here are approximately 44,000 clones, 70% to 90% observed once, and the top ten hold under 1.2%. Anti-CD3/anti-CD28 beads served as a nonspecific positive control stimulus. Sorting selected CD4+ T cells upregulating both CD40 ligand and CD69. For around 17 hours, CD8-depleted PBMCs received anti-CD28/CD49d costimulation, a CD40-blocking antibody and enfuvirtide. Study conclusions and caveats: Within sorted populations, more oligoclonal TCRs accompanied more oligoclonal proviruses.

Per the germline V gene, CDR1 is MGHRA and CDR2 is YSYEKL. Trimming removed 1 base from V and 7 bases from J, with 14 bases in between. The length of the CDR3 is 15 residues. This sequence joins TRBV4-1 and TRBJ1-5; maybe TRBD1 (5 bases). The sequence was obtained from an adult man with HIV who was CMV-seropositive. The starting material was CD4+ T cells sorted from PBMCs after approximately 20-hour stimulation, obtained from a patient who received antiretroviral therapy. CDR3 in amino acids: CASSQAQAGQQPQHF. For the CDR3, the DNA is TGCGCCAGCAGCCAAGCTCAAGCAGGACAACAGCCCCAGCATTTT.